The 5 T cell receptor beta chains below all came from one sample that was sequenced in a study of a mutant IDH1 vaccine in newly diagnosed glioma (dated by TCRdb to about 2021). The antigens these receptors bind are not known. The library was produced with the immunoSEQ multiplex PCR assay. Not all clones reach the TCRdb copy of this immuneACCESS table, which keeps in-frame sequences only. Checked studies attribute under half of the gap to unresolved V genes and leave the rest unexplained. The sample has around 84,000 clones on record, roughly four fifths of them singletons. The biggest ten clones account for 4% to 5.5% of the sample. What this sample's time point label stands for: week 47, end of study. Each vaccine dose, consisting of 300 ug of a 20-mer mutant IDH1 peptide in Montanide, was administered subcutaneously with topical imiquimod. The specimen was PBMCs, collected from a glioma patient whose treatment included an IDH1 peptide vaccine. The receptors were gathered from a man aged 35 to 55 with glioma.

The V gene is TRBV7-8, the J gene TRBJ1-5, with TRBD1 identical over 7 bases. The CDR3 is 13 amino acids. With 5 bases clipped from V and 6 bases from J, the junction kept 4 bases outside the gene matches. The germline V gene encodes CDR1 SGHVS and CDR2 FQNEAQ. The CDR3 spells CASSQGGTQPQHF. The CDR3 DNA reads TGTGCCAGCAGCCAGGGGGGGACTCAGCCCCAGCATTTT.

This clone was found a few times. J is TRBJ1-6 and V is TRBV7-2; no definite D call. This CDR3 region has 13 residues. V lost 2 bases, J lost 6 bases, and 5 bases lay in between. Germline values: CDR1 SGHTA, CDR2 FQGNSA. The CDR3 coding sequence is TGTGCCAGCAGCTTACGCAGTAATTCACCCCTCCACTTT. Its protein is CASSLRSNSPLHF. The entire variable domain, with the rest obtained from reference TRBV7-2 and TRBJ1-6, is as follows: GAGVSQSPSNKVTEKGKDVELRCDPISGHTALYWYRQSLGQGLEFLIYFQGNSAPDKSGLPSDRFSAERTGGSVSTLTIQRTQQEDSAVYLCASSLRSNSPLHFGNGTRLTVT.

The rearrangement links TRBV7-2 to TRBJ2-7; D possibly corresponds to TRBD2 (7 bases). V was cut by 7 bases and J by 6 bases, with 19 bases left in between. The CDR3 spans 14 residues. Germline V gene sequence: CDR1 SGHTA, CDR2 FQGNSA. The DNA for the CDR3 is TGTGCCAGCACGATTTTCGGGGGAGGGGGCGAGCAGTACTTC. Residues: CASTIFGGGGEQYF.

V and J are TRBV9 and TRBJ2-7; D is perhaps TRBD1 (6 bases). The CDR3 sequence is 14 residues long. Germline V gene sequence: CDR1 SGDLS, CDR2 YYNGEE. Trimming cost V 0 bases and J 3 bases, with 10 bases left between them. Here the CDR3 DNA reads TGTGCCAGCAGCGTAGCCGGACAGAGCTACGAGCAGTACTTC. It is translated as CASSVAGQSYEQYF.

This chain links TRBV4-1 with TRBJ2-1; maybe TRBD2 (5 bases). CDR1 and CDR2 from the germline V gene are MGHRA and YSYEKL. V gave up 1 base and J gave up 15 bases, with 22 bases separating them. This CDR3 has 15 residues. CDR3 nucleotide sequence: TGCGCCAGCAGCCAAGCCCTAGCTAGTATCGCCTATCTGTTCTTC. Amino acids: CASSQALASIAYLFF.